Detailed here is one TCR beta chain. The CDR3 extends over 14 amino acids. The germline V gene has CDR1 MNHEY and CDR2 SVGAGI. V gave up 5 bases and J gave up 7 bases, with 18 bases separating them. This specimen belongs to a study of CD8+ T cells in alopecia areata. Following extraction, RNA underwent reverse transcription to cDNA, which served as the sequencing template. Assay used: immunoSEQ multiplex PCR; TCRdb lists only in-frame clones, some missing. The sample carries 200,000 to 250,000 clones, approximately 52% recorded once. This clonotype originated in a human donor with alopecia areata. The chain employs TRBV6-5 and TRBJ2-7; no clear D. Sequenced material: CD4+ T cells sorted from blood, taken at week 0. The CDR3 here is CASSKPTGLREQYF. For the CDR3, the DNA is TGTGCCAGCAGTAAACCAACGGGCCTTCGGGAGCAGTACTTC.